Each of the 13 T cell receptor beta chains below was sequenced from the same sample in a study of identical twins. TCRdb independently ran MiXCR on the 5' RACE reads; one entry per CDR3 protein. The profile shows 500,000 to 650,000 distinct CDR3 sequences, around 24% of them singletons. These same records also appear under a second study, on yellow fever vaccine responses in identical twins.

The sequencing sample was made of CD4+ T cells sorted from blood. These receptors were collected from a young woman in good health.

The sample holds one count of this clonotype. The J gene is TRBJ2-7, the V gene TRBV20-1, with D tentatively TRBD1 (5 bases). Trimming took off 0 bases at V and 0 bases at J, with 6 bases between the two ends. This CDR3 has 13 amino acids. From germline, CDR1 is DFQATT and CDR2 SNEGSKA (reference sequence). The DNA of the CDR3 is TGCAGTGCTAGAGATGACAGCTCCTACGAGCAGTACTTC. Amino acids: CSARDDSSYEQYF.

This clonotype was found a few times. The V gene is TRBV10-3, the J gene TRBJ2-1; maybe TRBD2 (6 bases). This CDR3 contains 11 residues. Between the trimmed V and J ends, which lost 4 bases and 9 bases, there was a span of 7 bases. Per germline, CDR1 ENHRY and CDR2 SYGVKD. In DNA, the CDR3 is TGTGCCATCAGTGCCGGGGGTGAGCAGTTCTTC. Translation gives CAISAGGEQFF.

The chain uses TRBV25-1 and TRBJ2-1, with TRBD2 matching 11 bases. This CDR3 comprises 17 residues. Trimming at V came to 1 base and at J to 5 bases, leaving 7 bases not matched to a gene. From germline, CDR1 is MGHDK and CDR2 SYGVNS. The CDR3 reads CASSEWGSGGADNEQFF. The CDR3 DNA sequence: TGTGCCAGCAGTGAATGGGGTAGCGGGGGGGCCGACAATGAGCAGTTCTTC.

In DNA form, the CDR3 reads TGTGCCAGCAGTTACGGTGTAGCGGGAGGTGGAGATACGCAGTATTTT. It codes for CASSYGVAGGGDTQYF. V gene TRBV6-5 combines with J gene TRBJ2-3, with 10 bases matching TRBD2. The germline V gene has CDR1 MNHEY and CDR2 SVGAGI. Unmatched junction bases numbered 7, after V lost 2 bases and J lost 5 bases. The CDR3 extends over 16 amino acids.

The rearrangement uses TRBV20-1 and TRBJ2-1; D is undetermined. V shed 3 bases and J shed 6 bases, with 9 bases lying between them. This CDR3 region has 12 residues. Germline V gene lookup returns CDR1 DFQATT and CDR2 SNEGSKA (reference sequence). CDR3 DNA: TGCAGTGCTAGTTTTACCCCCAATGAGCAGTTCTTC. This gives the protein CSASFTPNEQFF.

In this sample, this clonotype turned up a few times. The chain employs TRBV7-2 and TRBJ2-1; 13 bases fit TRBD2. The germline V gene encodes CDR1 SGHTA and CDR2 FQGNSA. J was trimmed by 10 bases and V by 4 bases; bases with no gene match: 7. There are 15 residues in the CDR3. The CDR3 here is CASSSGLAGVTEQFF. CDR3 DNA sequence: TGTGCCAGCAGCTCAGGACTAGCGGGAGTGACAGAGCAGTTCTTC.

The V gene is TRBV20-1, the J gene TRBJ2-7, with 7 bases fitting TRBD1. Germline CDR1 and CDR2: DFQATT and SNEGSKA (reference sequence). The V and J ends lost 6 bases and 2 bases, in that order; junction bases with no gene match: 7. CDR3 length: 13 residues. The CDR3 loop is CSAQTGSTYEQYV. CDR3 bases: TGCAGTGCGCAGACAGGGTCAACCTACGAGCAGTACGTC.

This chain connects TRBV6-2 or TRBV6-3 to TRBJ2-7, with 10 bases aligning to TRBD2. Germline V gene data show CDR1 as MNHEY and CDR2 as SVGEGT. The CDR3 has 15 amino acids. With V trimmed by 5 bases and J by 2 bases, 6 bases remained unmatched. The CDR3 coding sequence is TGTGCCAGCAGTACCCCTAGCGGGAGCCCCTACGAGCAGTACTTC. As protein: CASSTPSGSPYEQYF.

This rearrangement joins TRBV7-8 to TRBJ2-7; TRBD2 matches 9 bases. This CDR3 is built from 16 residues. Germline lookup yields CDR1 SGHVS and CDR2 FQNEAQ. V dropped 6 bases and J dropped 1; count of bases not matched to a gene: 10. The CDR3 region is CASSLSGSIMSYEQYF. CDR3 nucleotides: TGTGCCAGCAGTCTTAGCGGGAGTATCATGTCCTACGAGCAGTACTTC.

The table lists this clonotype with a few counts. In nucleotides, the CDR3 is TGTGCCATCAGTGAGAATCTAGGGGCCCACAATGAGCAGTTCTTC. The encoded protein is CAISENLGAHNEQFF. The chain has TRBV10-3 and TRBJ2-1; tentative D call: TRBD1 (5 bases). The CDR3 spans 15 residues. V lost 2 bases, J lost 5 bases, and 13 bases lay in between. Germline values: CDR1 ENHRY, CDR2 SYGVKD.

The CDR3 reads CSARSGLVTEQYF. The CDR3 DNA reads as TGCAGTGCTAGATCCGGACTAGTTACTGAGCAGTACTTC. The chain employs TRBV20-1 and TRBJ2-7; TRBD2 agrees at 7 bases. This CDR3 is built from 13 residues. Germline lookup yields CDR1 DFQATT and CDR2 SNEGSKA (reference sequence). With V trimmed by 2 bases and J by 7 bases, 8 bases remained unmatched.

The chain is built from TRBV5-1 and TRBJ2-7; 8 bases are shared with TRBD1. Germline-derived CDR1 and CDR2 are SGHRS and YFSETQ. The CDR3 length is 14 residues. V gave up 5 bases and J gave up 5 bases; unmatched junction bases: 9. DNA for the CDR3: TGCGCCAGCAGTCCTGGACAGGGTCTCGACGAGCAGTACTTC. Amino acid sequence: CASSPGQGLDEQYF.

This clonotype was seen a single time. The CDR3 sequence: CSVDAGPTYEQFF. For the CDR3, the DNA is TGCAGCGTTGATGCGGGCCCGACCTATGAGCAGTTCTTC. The chain carries TRBV29-1 and TRBJ2-1, with D possibly being TRBD2 (5 bases). This CDR3 is 13 amino acids long. Germline V gene sequence: CDR1 SQVTM, CDR2 ANQGSEA. The ends were cut back, 3 bases at V and 8 bases at J, with 14 bases in the middle.